The 5 T cell receptor beta chains below were found in one sample sequenced in a study of Ad26.COV2.S vaccination and SARS-CoV-2 variants (dated by TCRdb to the early 2020s). The sample's treatment or condition label, in plain terms: some 20 received Ad26.COV2.S at low or high dose, single or two shots; about 5 received placebo; per-sample allocation not given. Repertoires of vaccine and placebo recipients were sequenced from samples taken on day 63 after the first injection. Library generation was performed with the immunoSEQ multiplex PCR assay. TCRdb's version of the immuneACCESS table is confined to in-frame rearrangements and falls short of the full clone set. An unresolved V gene accounts for under half of the shortfall where checked; the remainder is of unknown origin. The sample profile shows some 520,000 clones; around 88% of them were found once. The top ten hold around 13% of the sample.

Sequences were derived from peripheral blood, sampled in a trial of Ad26.COV2.S vaccine versus placebo. All receptors come from a person between 18 and 65 years old who received the Ad26.COV2.S COVID-19 vaccine or a placebo.

This chain links TRBV6-5 with TRBJ2-1; possible D gene TRBD2, 5 bases. Per the germline V gene, CDR1 is MNHEY and CDR2 is SVGAGI. CDR3 length: 12 residues. V gave up 3 bases and J gave up 11 bases, with 11 bases separating them. The CDR3 spells CASSYRAGQQFF. Here the CDR3 DNA reads TGTGCCAGCAGTTATAGGGCGGGCCAGCAGTTCTTC.

The V gene is TRBV4-3, the J gene TRBJ2-7, with a weak D call TRBD2 (6 bases). The germline CDR1 and CDR2 sequences are LGHNA and YSLEER. V lost 1 base, J lost 0 bases, and 10 bases lay in between. This CDR3 is built from 15 residues. CDR3 DNA: TGCGCCAGCAGCCAAGGGGTCGGGAGCTCCTACGAGCAGTACTTC. As protein: CASSQGVGSSYEQYF.

The chain is built from TRBV7-2 and TRBJ2-4; weak D call: TRBD2 (6 bases). Between the trimmed V and J ends, which lost 5 bases and 9 bases, there was a span of 17 bases. Germline CDR1 reads SGHTA; CDR2 reads FQGNSA. The CDR3 contains 14 residues. CDR3 nucleotides: TGTGCCAGCAGCCCAGGGACCCCGCGGGGCATTCAGTACTTC. It encodes CASSPGTPRGIQYF.

V is TRBV6-5 and J is TRBJ1-1; 8 bases are shared with TRBD1. Germline CDR1 reads MNHEY; CDR2 reads SVGAGI. The CDR3 length is 12 residues. The V and J ends lost 7 bases and 11 bases, in that order; junction bases with no gene match: 9. CDR3 protein: CASIKTTGEAFF. As DNA, the CDR3 is TGTGCCAGCATTAAGACGACAGGGGAGGCTTTCTTT.

V gene TRBV7-9 combines with J gene TRBJ2-3; 8 positions agree with TRBD1. CDR1 and CDR2 (germline): SEHNR, FQNEAQ (reference sequence). There are 14 residues in the CDR3. Unmatched junction bases numbered 3, after V lost 3 bases and J lost 4 bases. The CDR3, as DNA: TGTGCCAGCAGCTTGATACAGGGGGCAGATACGCAGTATTTT. This codes for CASSLIQGADTQYF.